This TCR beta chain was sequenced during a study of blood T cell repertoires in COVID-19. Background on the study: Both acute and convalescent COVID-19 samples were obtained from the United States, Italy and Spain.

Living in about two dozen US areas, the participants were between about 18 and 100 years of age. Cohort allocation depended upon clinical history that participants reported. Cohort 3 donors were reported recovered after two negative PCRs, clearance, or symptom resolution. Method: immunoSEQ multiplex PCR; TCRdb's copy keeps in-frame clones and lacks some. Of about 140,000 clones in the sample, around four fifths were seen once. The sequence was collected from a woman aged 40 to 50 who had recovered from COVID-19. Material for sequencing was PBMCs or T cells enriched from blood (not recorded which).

The CDR3 DNA reads TGTGCCAGTAGTGGCGGACAGGATATACCTAACTATGGCTACACCTTC. It translates to CASSGGQDIPNYGYTF. V is TRBV19 and J is TRBJ1-2; 7 bases align to TRBD1. Germline V gene sequence: CDR1 LNHDA, CDR2 SQIVND (reference sequence). The CDR3 has 16 residues. Unmatched junction bases numbered 9, after V lost 5 bases and J lost 0 bases.